Following are 21 T cell receptor beta chains from one sample sequenced in a study of T-cell reconstitution after alpha-beta-depleted transplantation in children. The TCRbeta library was prepared with unique molecular identifiers. TCRdb re-derived calls from the PCR reads in MiXCR, one entry per CDR3 protein. The table includes about 980,000 distinct CDR3 sequences, about 29% detected once. The sequencing here drew on PBMCs, mostly from graft donor cells, taken 360 days after TCRalphabeta/CD19-depleted stem cell transplant. These TCRs come from a boy younger than two who had a stem cell transplant for SCID, so the T cells may come from the graft donor.

In its sample, this clonotype was seen a few times. CDR3 loop: CSARDLGQNSPLHF. CDR3 nucleotide sequence: TGCAGTGCTAGAGATCTGGGGCAGAATTCACCCCTCCACTTT. This chain links TRBV20-1 with TRBJ1-6, with D possibly TRBD1 on 5 matching bases. Germline loops: CDR1 DFQATT, CDR2 SNEGSKA (reference sequence). Trimming removed 0 bases at V and 7 bases at J, with 10 bases between. This CDR3 contains 14 residues.

This clonotype was seen only a few times. This rearrangement joins TRBV5-1 to TRBJ2-3, with 10 nucleotides matching TRBD1. Losses at the gene ends were 0 bases for V and 3 bases for J; bases not matched to a gene: 10. The CDR3 spans 18 residues. Per germline, CDR1 SGHRS and CDR2 YFSETQ. The CDR3 region has the DNA TGCGCCAGCAGCTTGGGACCCCCGGGACAGGGGTCGACAGATACGCAGTATTTT. Translated, it gives CASSLGPPGQGSTDTQYF.

CDR3 DNA sequence: TGTGCCAGCAGTTTATATTCAGGCAATCAGCCCCAGCATTTT. It translates to CASSLYSGNQPQHF. The chain joins TRBV12-3 or TRBV12-4 to TRBJ1-5, with D uncertain. V was clipped by 2 bases and J by 2 bases, with 7 bases between them. This CDR3 has 14 residues.

The chain links TRBV11-2 to TRBJ2-3, with a tentative D call TRBD1 (6 bases). Germline V CDR1 and CDR2: SGHAT, FQNNGV. The CDR3 runs to 19 residues. V was shortened by 1 base and J by 5 bases, with 25 bases between the two germline ends. In DNA, the CDR3 is TGTGCCAGCAGCTTAGGTCGTTTTCGGGACAAGGCCTCTGTAGATACGCAGTATTTT. It yields the protein CASSLGRFRDKASVDTQYF.

This clonotype turned up a few times. V usage is TRBV6-5 and J usage is TRBJ1-4; no reliable D call. Per the germline V gene, CDR1 is MNHEY and CDR2 is SVGAGI. V was cut by 6 bases and J by 8 bases, with 10 bases left in between. This CDR3 comprises 12 residues. This chain's CDR3 is CASSRGGEKLFF. In nucleotides, the CDR3 is TGTGCCAGCAGCCGGGGTGGGGAAAAACTGTTTTTT.

In nucleotides, the CDR3 is TGTGCCAGCAGGGACAAGGGGGCTAGCGGGGGACATACGCAGTATTTT. Its protein is CASRDKGASGGHTQYF. V usage is TRBV6-1 and J usage is TRBJ2-3; 10 bases match TRBD2. Germline V gene lookup returns CDR1 MNHNS and CDR2 SASEGT. Losses at the gene ends were 6 bases for V and 7 bases for J; bases not matched to a gene: 13. The CDR3 contains 16 residues.

This clonotype turned up a few times. The rearrangement links TRBV6-1 to TRBJ1-3; D not resolved. The CDR3 spans 15 residues. CDR1 MNHNS and CDR2 SASEGT come from the germline V gene. Trimming took 1 base from V and 5 from J, leaving 12 bases between them. The CDR3 reads CASSEGPVRRNTIYF. For the CDR3, the DNA is TGTGCCAGCAGTGAAGGACCGGTTCGGAGAAACACCATATATTTT.

The chain uses TRBV20-1 and TRBJ1-1; the match to TRBD1 covers 9 bases. V lost 6 bases to trimming and J lost 6 bases; unmatched junction nucleotides: 8. The germline CDR1 and CDR2 sequences are DFQATT and SNEGSKA (reference sequence). The CDR3 spans 13 residues. CDR3 residues: CSAARRDRAEAFF. The CDR3 bases are TGCAGTGCCGCACGCCGGGACAGGGCTGAAGCTTTCTTT.

CDR3 amino acids: CASSPRGGDPSGANVLTF. As DNA, the CDR3 is TGTGCCAGCAGCCCCAGGGGAGGGGACCCCTCTGGGGCCAACGTCCTGACTTTC. The gene calls are TRBV7-3 and TRBJ2-6, with D maybe TRBD2 (7 bases). V was trimmed by 5 bases and J by 0 bases, leaving 17 bases between them. The CDR3 contains 18 residues. The germline CDR1 and CDR2 sequences are SGHTA and FQGTGA.

The V gene is TRBV7-2, the J gene TRBJ2-1; 10 bases match TRBD1. Germline V gene data show CDR1 as SGHTA and CDR2 as FQGNSA. Trimming removed 0 bases from V and 0 bases from J; junction bases left unmatched: 5. This CDR3 is 18 amino acids long. The CDR3 reads CASSLAWTGGNSYNEQFF. Here the CDR3 DNA reads TGTGCCAGCAGCTTAGCTTGGACAGGGGGAAACTCCTACAATGAGCAGTTCTTC.

The rearrangement links TRBV6-2 or TRBV6-3 to TRBJ2-1; TRBD2 agrees at 11 bases. Germline CDR1 reads MNHEY; CDR2 reads SVGEGT. The CDR3 contains 16 residues. The V segment lost 3 bases and the J segment 14 bases; nucleotides outside the gene matches: 15. This CDR3 is CASSYPRDSGGEREFF. The CDR3 DNA is TGTGCCAGCAGTTATCCGAGGGATAGCGGGGGGGAACGGGAGTTCTTC.

The V call is TRBV18, the J call TRBJ1-2, with 8 bases that match TRBD1. Trimming at V came to 3 bases and at J to 6 bases, leaving 3 bases not matched to a gene. The CDR3 runs to 13 residues. Germline V gene data show CDR1 as KGHSH and CDR2 as LQKENI. The CDR3 here is CASSPGQANGYTF. CDR3 DNA sequence: TGTGCCAGCTCACCGGGACAGGCTAATGGCTACACCTTC.

This sequence joins TRBV4-2 and TRBJ2-3; no clear D. Germline-derived CDR1 and CDR2 are LGHNA and YNFKEQ. The CDR3 is 18 residues long. V lost 3 bases and J lost 0, with 19 bases in between. In DNA, the CDR3 is TGTGCCAGCAGCCAGGGGAAAGAGGCCTTAACTAGCACAGATACGCAGTATTTT. Its translation: CASSQGKEALTSTDTQYF.

The CDR3 DNA is TGTGCCAGCAGTGCCCGGGACAGGGGGTTCCACGAGCAGTACTTC. It encodes CASSARDRGFHEQYF. The chain carries TRBV12-3 or TRBV12-4 and TRBJ2-7, with 11 bases aligning to TRBD1. This CDR3 is built from 15 residues. Trimming took 5 bases from V and 5 from J; bases not matched to a gene: 8.

In this sample, this clonotype turned up a few times. The gene calls are TRBV20-1 and TRBJ2-2; TRBD1 aligns across 9 bases. V was clipped by 3 bases and J by 5 bases; unmatched bases: 4. The CDR3 runs to 14 residues. Germline V gene data show CDR1 as DFQATT and CDR2 as SNEGSKA (reference sequence). The DNA for the CDR3 is TGCAGTGCTAGCCGGGACAGGGCGACCGGGGAGCTGTTTTTT. It specifies CSASRDRATGELFF.

This clonotype was counted many times. The V gene is TRBV4-1, the J gene TRBJ2-2; 8 nucleotides line up with TRBD2. V shed 8 bases and J 6 bases; nucleotides not matched to a gene: 8. Germline CDR1 is MGHRA and CDR2 is YSYEKL. CDR3 length: 14 residues. The CDR3 sequence: CASAVPGGPGELFF. The CDR3 region has the DNA TGCGCCAGCGCGGTTCCGGGAGGGCCCGGGGAGCTGTTTTTT.

This clonotype was seen only a few times. CDR3 sequence: CAISEGRGEVIEQFF. In DNA, the CDR3 is TGTGCCATCAGTGAAGGGCGGGGGGAGGTAATTGAGCAGTTCTTC. The J gene is TRBJ2-1, the V gene TRBV10-3, with 8 bases lining up with TRBD2. Losses at the gene ends were 3 bases for V and 9 bases for J; bases not matched to a gene: 10. The CDR3 runs 15 residues. CDR1 and CDR2 (germline): ENHRY, SYGVKD.

The chain has TRBV7-9 and TRBJ2-7; D gene ambiguous. Germline V gene data show CDR1 as SEHNR and CDR2 as FQNEAQ (reference sequence). The CDR3 runs 13 residues. V was shortened by 5 bases and J by 2 bases, with 10 bases between the two germline ends. CDR3 amino acids: CASSPPSAYEQYF. In DNA form, the CDR3 reads TGTGCCAGCAGCCCCCCTTCCGCCTACGAGCAGTACTTC.

This clonotype has only a few counts. This rearrangement joins TRBV5-1 to TRBJ2-2; the D is unclear. Between the trimmed V and J ends, which lost 4 bases and 4 bases, there was a span of 11 bases. CDR1 is SGHRS and CDR2 is YFSETQ in the germline V gene. The CDR3 contains 14 residues. CDR3 loop: CASSPRKGTGELFF. CDR3 in DNA: TGCGCCAGCAGCCCACGAAAGGGCACCGGGGAGCTGTTTTTT.

This clonotype was recorded a few times. This rearrangement joins TRBV11-1 to TRBJ2-1; D is unresolved. There are 18 residues in the CDR3. V lost 4 bases and J lost 0, with 19 bases in between. Germline lookup yields CDR1 SGHAT and CDR2 FQDESV (reference sequence). The CDR3 sequence is CASSSPHYSPSSYNEQFF. In nucleotides, the CDR3 is TGTGCCAGCAGCTCTCCTCACTACTCACCGAGCTCCTACAATGAGCAGTTCTTC.

J is TRBJ2-5 and V is TRBV2; 7 bases line up with TRBD2. This CDR3 comprises 12 residues. Germline V lookup: CDR1 SNHLY, CDR2 FYNNEI. The V gene end was trimmed by 7 bases and the J gene end by 5 bases; junction bases not matched to a gene: 4. The CDR3: CASTRTRETQYF. In DNA form, the CDR3 reads TGTGCCAGCACCCGGACTAGGGAGACCCAGTACTTC.